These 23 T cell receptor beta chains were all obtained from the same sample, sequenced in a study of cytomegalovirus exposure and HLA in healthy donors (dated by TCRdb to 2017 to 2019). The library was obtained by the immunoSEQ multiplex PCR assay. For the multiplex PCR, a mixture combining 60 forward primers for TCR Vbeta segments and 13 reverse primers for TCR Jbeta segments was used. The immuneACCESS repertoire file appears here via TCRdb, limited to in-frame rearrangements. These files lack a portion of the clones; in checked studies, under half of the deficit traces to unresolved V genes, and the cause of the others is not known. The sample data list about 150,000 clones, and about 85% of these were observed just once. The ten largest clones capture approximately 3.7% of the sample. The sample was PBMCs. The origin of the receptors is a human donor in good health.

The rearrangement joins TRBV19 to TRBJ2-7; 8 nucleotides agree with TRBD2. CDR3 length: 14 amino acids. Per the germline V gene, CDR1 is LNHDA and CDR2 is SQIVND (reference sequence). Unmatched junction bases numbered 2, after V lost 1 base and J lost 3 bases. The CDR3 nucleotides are TGTGCCAGTAGTATAGCGGGGGGGATCTACGAGCAGTACTTC. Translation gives CASSIAGGIYEQYF.

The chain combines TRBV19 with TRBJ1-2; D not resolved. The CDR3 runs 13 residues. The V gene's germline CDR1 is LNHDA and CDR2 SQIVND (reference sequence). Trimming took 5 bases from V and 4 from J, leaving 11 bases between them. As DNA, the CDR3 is TGTGCCAGTAGTCCCATTTCCGGCTATGGCTACACCTTC. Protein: CASSPISGYGYTF. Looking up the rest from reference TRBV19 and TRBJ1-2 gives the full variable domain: DGGITQSPKYLFRKEGQNVTLSCEQNLNHDAMYWYRQDPGQGLRLIYYSQIVNDFQKGDIAEGYSVSREKKESFPLTVTSAQKNPTAFYLCASSPISGYGYTFGSGTRLTVV.

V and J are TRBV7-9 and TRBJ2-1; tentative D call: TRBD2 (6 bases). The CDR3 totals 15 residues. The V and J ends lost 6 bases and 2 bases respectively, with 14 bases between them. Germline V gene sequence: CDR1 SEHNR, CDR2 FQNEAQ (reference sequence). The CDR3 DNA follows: TGTGCCAGCAGTCCCAGCGGGCCTCCCTACAATGAGCAGTTCTTC. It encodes CASSPSGPPYNEQFF.

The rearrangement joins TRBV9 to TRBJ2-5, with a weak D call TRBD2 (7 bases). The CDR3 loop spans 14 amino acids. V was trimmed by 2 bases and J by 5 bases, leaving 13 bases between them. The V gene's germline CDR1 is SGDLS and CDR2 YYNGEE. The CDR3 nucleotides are TGTGCCAGCAGCGTGTGGGGGGGCGGGGAGACCCAGTACTTC. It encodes CASSVWGGGETQYF. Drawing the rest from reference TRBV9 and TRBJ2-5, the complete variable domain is DSGVTQTPKHLITATGQRVTLRCSPRSGDLSVYWYQQSLDQGLQFLIQYYNGEERAKGNILERFSAQQFPDLHSELNLSSLELGDSALYFCASSVWGGGETQYFGPGTRLLVL.

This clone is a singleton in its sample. Here the CDR3 reads CATSDYYHELEETQYF. CDR3 nucleotides: TGTGCCACCTCGGACTACTACCACGAGTTGGAAGAGACCCAGTACTTC. This chain links TRBV19 with TRBJ2-5; a weak D match, TRBD2 (6 bases). Germline V gene data show CDR1 as LNHDA and CDR2 as SQIVND (reference sequence). This CDR3 has 16 amino acids. Trimming stripped 10 bases from V and 3 bases from J, with 24 bases between. Together with reference TRBV19 and TRBJ2-5, the CDR3 gives the full variable domain: DGGITQSPKYLFRKEGQNVTLSCEQNLNHDAMYWYRQDPGQGLRLIYYSQIVNDFQKGDIAEGYSVSREKKESFPLTVTSAQKNPTAFYLCATSDYYHELEETQYFGPGTRLLVL.

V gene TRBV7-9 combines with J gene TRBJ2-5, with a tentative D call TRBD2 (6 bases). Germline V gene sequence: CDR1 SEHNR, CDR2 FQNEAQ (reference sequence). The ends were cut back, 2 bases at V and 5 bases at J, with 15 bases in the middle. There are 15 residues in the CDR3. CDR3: CASSLFGGDGETQYF. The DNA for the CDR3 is TGTGCCAGCAGCTTATTCGGCGGGGACGGCGAGACCCAGTACTTC.

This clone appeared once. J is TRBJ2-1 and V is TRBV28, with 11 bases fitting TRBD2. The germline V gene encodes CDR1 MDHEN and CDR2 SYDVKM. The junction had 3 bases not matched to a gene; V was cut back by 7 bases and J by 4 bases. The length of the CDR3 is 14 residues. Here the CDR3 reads CASTVAGGYNEQFF. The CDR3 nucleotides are TGTGCCAGCACCGTAGCGGGAGGGTACAATGAGCAGTTCTTC.

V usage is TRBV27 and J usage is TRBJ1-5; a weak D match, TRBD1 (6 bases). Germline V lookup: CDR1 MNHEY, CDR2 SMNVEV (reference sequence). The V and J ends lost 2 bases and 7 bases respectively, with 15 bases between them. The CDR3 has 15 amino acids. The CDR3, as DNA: TGTGCCAGCAGTTTAACAGGGAGAGAATTACAGCCCCAGCATTTT. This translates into CASSLTGRELQPQHF.

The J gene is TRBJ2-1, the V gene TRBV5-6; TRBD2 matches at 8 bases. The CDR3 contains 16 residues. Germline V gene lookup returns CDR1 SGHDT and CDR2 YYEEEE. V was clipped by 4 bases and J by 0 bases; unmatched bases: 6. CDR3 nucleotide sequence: TGTGCCAGCAGCGTGTGGACTAGCAGCTCCTACAATGAGCAGTTCTTC. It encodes CASSVWTSSSYNEQFF.

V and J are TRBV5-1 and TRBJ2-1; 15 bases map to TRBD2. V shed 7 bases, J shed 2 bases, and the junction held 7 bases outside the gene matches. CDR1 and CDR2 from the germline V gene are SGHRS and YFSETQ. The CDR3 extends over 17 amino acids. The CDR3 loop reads CASLGLAGGGPYNEQFF. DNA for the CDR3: TGCGCCAGCCTGGGACTAGCGGGAGGAGGCCCCTACAATGAGCAGTTCTTC.

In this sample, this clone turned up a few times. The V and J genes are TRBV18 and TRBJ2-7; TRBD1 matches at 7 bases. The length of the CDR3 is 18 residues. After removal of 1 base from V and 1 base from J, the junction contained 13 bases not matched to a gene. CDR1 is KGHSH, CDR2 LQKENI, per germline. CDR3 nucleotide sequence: TGTGCCAGCTCACCACGGACAGGCTTCAATGCCCTGTCCTACGAGCAGTACTTC. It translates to CASSPRTGFNALSYEQYF.

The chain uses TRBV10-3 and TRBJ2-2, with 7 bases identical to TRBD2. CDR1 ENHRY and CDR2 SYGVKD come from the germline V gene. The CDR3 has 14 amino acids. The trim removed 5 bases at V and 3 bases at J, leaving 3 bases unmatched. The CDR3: CAISNRGDTGELFF. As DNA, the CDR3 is TGTGCCATCAGTAACCGGGGGGACACCGGGGAGCTGTTTTTT.

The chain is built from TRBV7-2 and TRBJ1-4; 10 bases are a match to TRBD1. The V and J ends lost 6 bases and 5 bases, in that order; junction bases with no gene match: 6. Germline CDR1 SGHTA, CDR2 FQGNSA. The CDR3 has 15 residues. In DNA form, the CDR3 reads TGTGCCAGCAGACTGAGGACAGGGGGAAATGAAAAACTGTTTTTT. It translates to CASRLRTGGNEKLFF.

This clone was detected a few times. DNA of the CDR3: TGCGCCAGCAGCCAAGATATGAGTTCGACCGGGGAGCTGTTTTTT. It translates to CASSQDMSSTGELFF. The V and J genes are TRBV4-3 and TRBJ2-2; D is unclear. Germline values: CDR1 LGHNA, CDR2 YSLEER. The CDR3 is 15 amino acids. Trimming left V 0 bases short and J 5 bases short, with 10 bases between.

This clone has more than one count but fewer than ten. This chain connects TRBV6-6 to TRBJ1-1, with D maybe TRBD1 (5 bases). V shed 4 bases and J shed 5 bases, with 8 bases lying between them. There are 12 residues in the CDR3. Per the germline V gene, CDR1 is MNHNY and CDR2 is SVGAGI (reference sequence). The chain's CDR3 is CASSFTGTEAFF. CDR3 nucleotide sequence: TGTGCCAGCAGTTTCACAGGAACTGAAGCTTTCTTT.

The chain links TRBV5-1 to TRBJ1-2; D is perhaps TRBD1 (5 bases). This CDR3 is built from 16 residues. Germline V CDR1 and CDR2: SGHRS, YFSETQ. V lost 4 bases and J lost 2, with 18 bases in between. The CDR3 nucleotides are TGCGCCAGCAGCCCGGAGGGCGGCAGGGTAAACTATGGCTACACCTTC. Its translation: CASSPEGGRVNYGYTF.

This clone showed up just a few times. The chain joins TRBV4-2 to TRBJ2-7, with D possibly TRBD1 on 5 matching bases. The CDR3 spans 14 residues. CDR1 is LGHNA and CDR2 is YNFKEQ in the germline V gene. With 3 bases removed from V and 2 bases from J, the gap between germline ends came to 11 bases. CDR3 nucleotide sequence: TGTGCCAGCAGCCACGGTACAGGACCCTACGAGCAGTACTTC. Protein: CASSHGTGPYEQYF.

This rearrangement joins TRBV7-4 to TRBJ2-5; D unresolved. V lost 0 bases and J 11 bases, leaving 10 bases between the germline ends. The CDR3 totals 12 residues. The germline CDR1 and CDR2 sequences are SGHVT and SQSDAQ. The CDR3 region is CASSLAPEEQYF. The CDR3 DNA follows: TGTGCCAGCAGCTTAGCCCCTGAAGAGCAGTACTTC.

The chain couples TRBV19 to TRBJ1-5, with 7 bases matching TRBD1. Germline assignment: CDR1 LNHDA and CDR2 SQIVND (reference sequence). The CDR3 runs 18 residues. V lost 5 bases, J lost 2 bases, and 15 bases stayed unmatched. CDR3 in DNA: TGTGCCAGTAGTCCACCGGCCACAGGGGTACGTGGCAATCAGCCCCAGCATTTT. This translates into CASSPPATGVRGNQPQHF.

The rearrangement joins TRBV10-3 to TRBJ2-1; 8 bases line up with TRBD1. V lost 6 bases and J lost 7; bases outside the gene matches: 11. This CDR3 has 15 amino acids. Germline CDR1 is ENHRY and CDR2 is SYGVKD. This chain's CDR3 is CAIRTGTGEDNEQFF. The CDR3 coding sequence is TGTGCCATCAGAACCGGGACAGGTGAGGATAATGAGCAGTTCTTC.

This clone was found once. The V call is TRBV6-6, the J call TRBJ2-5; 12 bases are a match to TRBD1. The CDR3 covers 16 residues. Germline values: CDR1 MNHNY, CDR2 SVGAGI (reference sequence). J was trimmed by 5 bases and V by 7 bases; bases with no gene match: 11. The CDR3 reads CASKESGTGGRETQYF. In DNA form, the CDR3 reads TGTGCCAGCAAAGAATCCGGGACAGGGGGCAGGGAGACCCAGTACTTC.

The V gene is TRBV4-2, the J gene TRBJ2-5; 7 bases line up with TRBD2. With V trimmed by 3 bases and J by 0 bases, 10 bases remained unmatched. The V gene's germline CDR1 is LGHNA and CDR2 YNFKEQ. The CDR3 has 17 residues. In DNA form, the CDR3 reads TGTGCCAGCAGCCATGATAAGCGGGACGAAAACCAAGAGACCCAGTACTTC. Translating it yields CASSHDKRDENQETQYF.

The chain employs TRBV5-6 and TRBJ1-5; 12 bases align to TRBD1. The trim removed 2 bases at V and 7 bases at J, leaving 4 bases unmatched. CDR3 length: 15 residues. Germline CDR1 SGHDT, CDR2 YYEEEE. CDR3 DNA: TGTGCCAGCAGCTTCGGGACAGGGGGCAGGCAGCCCCAGCATTTT. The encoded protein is CASSFGTGGRQPQHF.